The entry that follows covers one T cell receptor (beta chain) sequence. Its antigen is as yet unknown. Unmatched junction bases numbered 5, after V lost 8 bases and J lost 4 bases. Germline V gene data show CDR1 as SGHTA and CDR2 as FQGNSA. This CDR3 spans 13 amino acids. This record belongs to a study of T cell responses to AZD1222 COVID-19 vaccine. The table came from immunoSEQ multiplex PCR; TCRdb's copy has only in-frame clones and leaves some out. The sample includes fewer than 120,000 clones, just under 95% of them seen just once. General study findings and limits: Clonal diversity was possibly underestimated, and white British individuals and females predominated among donors.

The sequence derives from an adult who received the AZD1222 COVID-19 vaccine. The source material was peripheral blood, sampled 28 days after the second AZD1222 dose. V gene TRBV7-2 combines with J gene TRBJ2-7; TRBD2 agrees at 10 bases. The DNA of the CDR3 is TGTGCCAGCGGGGTTAGCGGGGGGTACGAGCAGTACTTC. Translation gives CASGVSGGYEQYF.